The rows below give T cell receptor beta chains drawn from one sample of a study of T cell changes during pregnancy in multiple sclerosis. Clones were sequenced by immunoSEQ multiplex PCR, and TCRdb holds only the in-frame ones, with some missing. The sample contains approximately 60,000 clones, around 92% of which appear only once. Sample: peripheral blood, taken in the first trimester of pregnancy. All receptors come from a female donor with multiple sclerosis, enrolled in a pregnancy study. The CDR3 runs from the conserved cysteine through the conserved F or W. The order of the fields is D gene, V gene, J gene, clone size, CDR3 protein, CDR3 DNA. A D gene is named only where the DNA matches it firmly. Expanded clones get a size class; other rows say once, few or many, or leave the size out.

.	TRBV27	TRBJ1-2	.	CASASGSGGYTF	TGTGCCAGCGCCTCGGGAAGTGGTGGCTACACCTTC
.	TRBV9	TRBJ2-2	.	CASSVQGLNTGELFF	TGTGCCAGCAGCGTACAGGGTTTGAACACCGGGGAGCTGTTTTTT
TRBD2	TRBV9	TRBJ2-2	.	CASSLSSAIFGRNGELFF	TGTGCCAGCAGCTTGTCTAGCGCGATTTTCGGGAGGAACGGGGAGCTGTTTTTT
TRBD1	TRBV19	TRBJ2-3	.	CASSLGQGTDTQYF	TGTGCCAGTAGTTTGGGACAGGGCACAGATACGCAGTATTTT
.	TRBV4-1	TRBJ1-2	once	CASSQPPGGSVYGYTF	TGCGCCAGCAGCCAACCACCCGGGGGGTCCGTCTATGGCTACACCTTC
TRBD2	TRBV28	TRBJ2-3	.	CASSPRTSGITDTQYF	TGTGCCAGCAGTCCCCGGACTAGCGGGATCACAGATACGCAGTATTTT
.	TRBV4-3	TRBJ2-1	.	CASSQDEGVGSAFF	TGCGCCAGCAGCCAAGATGAAGGAGTCGGATCTGCGTTCTTC
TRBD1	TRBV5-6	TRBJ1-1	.	CASSRRGTGNTEAFF	TGTGCCAGCAGCCGGAGAGGGACAGGAAACACTGAAGCTTTCTTT
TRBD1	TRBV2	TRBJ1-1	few	CASIQDRVNTEAFF	TGTGCCAGCATTCAGGACAGGGTGAACACTGAAGCTTTCTTT
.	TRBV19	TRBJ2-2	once	CASSILATGELFF	TGTGCCAGTAGTATTCTAGCAACCGGGGAGCTGTTTTTT
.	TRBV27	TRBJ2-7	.	CASSLLTGSGEQYF	TGTGCCAGCAGCCTACTCACAGGGTCGGGCGAGCAGTACTTC
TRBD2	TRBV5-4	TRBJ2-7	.	CASNLAGAPEQYF	TGTGCCAGCAATCTAGCGGGAGCTCCCGAGCAGTACTTC
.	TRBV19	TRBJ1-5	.	CASISAGRGNQPQHF	TGTGCCAGTATCTCTGCCGGCCGGGGAAATCAGCCCCAGCATTTT
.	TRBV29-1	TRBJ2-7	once	CSVRQIEQYF	TGCAGCGTGAGACAGATTGAGCAGTACTTC
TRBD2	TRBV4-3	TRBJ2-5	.	CASSQAGGGETQYF	TGCGCCAGCAGCCAAGCGGGAGGGGGAGAGACCCAGTACTTC
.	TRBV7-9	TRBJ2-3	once	CASSGQAEDTQYF	TGTGCCAGCTCTGGGCAGGCAGAAGATACGCAGTATTTT
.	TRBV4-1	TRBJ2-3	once	CASSQVYTDTQYF	TGCGCCAGCAGCCAAGTTTACACAGATACGCAGTATTTT
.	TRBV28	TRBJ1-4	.	CASSLVGAGHEKLFF	TGTGCCAGCAGTTTAGTGGGAGCGGGGCATGAAAAACTGTTTTTT
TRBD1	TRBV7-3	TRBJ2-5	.	CASSLGTQGANETQYF	TGTGCCAGCAGCTTAGGGACCCAGGGGGCGAATGAGACCCAGTACTTC
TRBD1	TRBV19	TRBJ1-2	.	CASSSHPGQGNGYTF	TGTGCCAGTAGTTCACACCCGGGACAGGGGAACGGCTACACCTTC
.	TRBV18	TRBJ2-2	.	CASSPLVAGELFF	TGTGCCAGCTCACCCCTAGTCGCCGGGGAGCTGTTTTTT
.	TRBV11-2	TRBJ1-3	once	CASSLDRSRLSGNTIYF	TGTGCCAGCAGCTTAGATCGGAGTCGCCTTTCTGGAAACACCATATATTTT
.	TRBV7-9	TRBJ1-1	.	CASSLDQIEAFF	TGTGCCAGCAGCTTAGACCAGATTGAAGCTTTCTTT
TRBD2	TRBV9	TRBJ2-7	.	CASSVGGGSAYEQYF	TGTGCCAGCAGCGTAGGGGGAGGGTCTGCCTACGAGCAGTACTTC
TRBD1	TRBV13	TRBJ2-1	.	CASSLWTGGAYNEQFF	TGTGCCAGCAGCTTGTGGACAGGGGGCGCATACAATGAGCAGTTCTTC
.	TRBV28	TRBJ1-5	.	CASSLNRGGQPQHF	TGTGCCAGCAGTTTAAATAGGGGCGGCCAGCCCCAGCATTTT
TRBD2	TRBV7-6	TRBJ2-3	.	CASSLILAGDTQYF	TGTGCCAGCAGCTTAATCCTAGCGGGGGATACGCAGTATTTT
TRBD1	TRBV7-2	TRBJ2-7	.	CASSSAGTGGYEQYF	TGTGCCAGCAGTTCTGCCGGGACAGGGGGCTACGAGCAGTACTTC
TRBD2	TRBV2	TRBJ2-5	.	CASNGAGVETQYF	TGTGCCAGCAACGGAGCGGGAGTAGAGACCCAGTACTTC
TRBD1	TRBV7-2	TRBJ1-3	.	CASSRIPRQGSSGNTIYF	TGTGCCAGCAGCCGAATACCCCGACAGGGCAGCTCTGGAAACACCATATATTTT
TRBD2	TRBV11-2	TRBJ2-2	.	CASSPPGGRRTGELFF	TGTGCCAGCAGCCCGCCGGGGGGGAGGCGTACCGGGGAGCTGTTTTTT
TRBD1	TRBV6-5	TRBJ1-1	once	CASRRTGLNTEAFF	TGTGCCAGCAGGAGGACAGGGCTGAACACTGAAGCTTTCTTT
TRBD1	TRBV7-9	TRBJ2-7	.	CASSWDSSEQYF	TGTGCCAGCAGCTGGGACAGTTCCGAGCAGTACTTC
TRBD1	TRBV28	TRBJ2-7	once	CASNPLGQGSEQYF	TGTGCCAGCAACCCCCTGGGACAGGGTAGCGAGCAGTACTTC
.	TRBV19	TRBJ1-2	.	CASSIDPQGVHIYGYTF	TGTGCCAGTAGTATTGATCCACAGGGAGTACATATCTATGGCTACACCTTC
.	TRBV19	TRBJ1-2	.	CASSISVYGYTF	TGTGCCAGTAGTATCAGTGTCTATGGCTACACCTTC
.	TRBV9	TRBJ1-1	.	CASSVRDTHGSTEAFF	TGTGCCAGCAGCGTAAGGGACACCCACGGTAGCACTGAAGCTTTCTTT
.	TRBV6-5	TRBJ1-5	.	CASSYSNSGNQPQHF	TGTGCCAGCAGTTACTCGAATTCCGGGAACCAGCCCCAGCATTTT
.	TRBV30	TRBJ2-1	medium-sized	CAWSPRTDYNEQFF	TGTGCCTGGAGCCCGAGGACAGACTACAATGAGCAGTTCTTC
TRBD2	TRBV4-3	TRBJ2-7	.	CASSQAAGRSYEQYF	TGCGCCAGCAGCCAAGCAGCGGGACGGTCCTACGAGCAGTACTTC
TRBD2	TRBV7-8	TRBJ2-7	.	CASSRTSGLSYEQYF	TGTGCCAGCAGCCGGACTAGCGGGCTGTCCTACGAGCAGTACTTC
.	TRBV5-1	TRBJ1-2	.	CASSLAAKETYGYTF	TGCGCCAGCAGCTTGGCCGCGAAGGAGACCTATGGCTACACCTTC
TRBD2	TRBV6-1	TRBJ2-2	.	CASSGGIDTGELFF	TGTGCCAGCTCGGGGGGAATCGACACCGGGGAGCTGTTTTTT
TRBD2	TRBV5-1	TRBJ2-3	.	CASSFLAGVADTQYF	TGCGCCAGCAGCTTTCTAGCGGGAGTTGCAGATACGCAGTATTTT
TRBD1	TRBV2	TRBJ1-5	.	CASSKPWGTGDRSNQPQHF	TGTGCCAGCAGCAAACCCTGGGGGACAGGGGATAGGAGCAATCAGCCCCAGCATTTT
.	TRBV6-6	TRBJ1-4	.	CASSYELEKLFF	TGTGCCAGCAGTTACGAACTCGAAAAACTGTTTTTT
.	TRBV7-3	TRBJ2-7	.	CASSSGAGTYEQYF	TGTGCCAGCAGCTCTGGGGCGGGAACCTACGAGCAGTACTTC
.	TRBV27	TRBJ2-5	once	CASSPLTEEAQYF	TGTGCCAGCAGTCCGCTGACGGAGGAGGCCCAGTACTTC
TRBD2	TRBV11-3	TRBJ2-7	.	CASSVAGGPYEQYF	TGTGCCAGCAGCGTAGCGGGAGGGCCCTACGAGCAGTACTTC